These 11 T cell receptor beta chains came from one sample sequenced in a study of blood T cell repertoires in COVID-19. The repertoire was sequenced with immunoSEQ multiplex PCR; TCRdb's copy has only in-frame clones and lacks some. Of 120,000 or so clones listed, around 86% are singletons. The sequenced sample was peripheral blood. These TCRs come from a woman over 75 with acute or convalescent COVID-19.

The chain employs TRBV18 and TRBJ1-2; D perhaps matches TRBD1 (5 bases). Trimming cost V 8 bases and J 4 bases, with 17 bases left between them. This CDR3 spans 14 amino acids. Germline CDR1 and CDR2: KGHSH and LQKENI. The CDR3 DNA is TGTGCCAGCCACCCCGGGCAGGGCGGCTATGGCTACACCTTC. Residues: CASHPGQGGYGYTF. The entire variable domain, with the rest obtained from reference TRBV18 and TRBJ1-2, is as follows: NAGVMQNPRHLVRRRGQEARLRCSPMKGHSHVYWYRQLPEEGLKFMVYLQKENIIDESGMPKERFSAEFPKEGPSILRIQQVVRGDSAAYFCASHPGQGGYGYTFGSGTRLTVV.

The rearrangement joins TRBV18 to TRBJ1-2, with D unclear. The CDR3 runs to 14 residues. Germline-derived CDR1 and CDR2 are KGHSH and LQKENI. Trimming cost V 4 bases and J 8 bases, with 17 bases left between them. Here the CDR3 reads CASSQMDGLGGYTF. The CDR3 DNA reads TGTGCCAGCTCACAAATGGACGGACTGGGAGGCTACACCTTC.

V is TRBV6-5 and J is TRBJ1-2, with 7 bases identical to TRBD1. The V segment lost 2 bases and the J segment 3 bases; nucleotides outside the gene matches: 0. The CDR3 is made up of 13 amino acids. Germline V gene sequence: CDR1 MNHEY, CDR2 SVGAGI. The CDR3 loop is CASSYDRDYGYTF. The DNA of the CDR3 is TGTGCCAGCAGTTACGACAGGGACTATGGCTACACCTTC.

V and J are TRBV7-6 and TRBJ2-5; D is undetermined. CDR3 length equals 11 residues. Per germline, CDR1 SGHVS and CDR2 FNYEAQ. V lost 1 base, J lost 7 bases, and 4 bases lay in between. CDR3 nucleotides: TGTGCCAGCAGCTTAGATCGGACCCAGTACTTC. This translates into CASSLDRTQYF. Looking up the rest from reference TRBV7-6 and TRBJ2-5 gives the full variable domain: GAGVSQSPRYKVTKRGQDVALRCDPISGHVSLYWYRQALGQGPEFLTYFNYEAQQDKSGLPNDRFSAERPEGSISTLTIQRTEQRDSAMYRCASSLDRTQYFGPGTRLLVL.

CDR3 nucleotide sequence: TGTGCCAGCAGCCCCGGAGGACCAGGCCGGTACGAGCAGTACGTC. Protein sequence: CASSPGGPGRYEQYV. V gene TRBV11-3 combines with J gene TRBJ2-7, with D possibly matching TRBD2 (5 bases). CDR3 length: 15 amino acids. V was trimmed by 5 bases and J by 4 bases, leaving 18 bases between them. Germline CDR1 SGHNT, CDR2 YENEEA.

The V call is TRBV3-1 (or the pseudogene TRBV3-2), the J call TRBJ1-1; tentative D call: TRBD1 (5 bases). Trimming pared 2 bases from V and 7 bases from J, leaving 17 bases between. The CDR3 has 15 amino acids. Germline V gives CDR1 LGHDT, CDR2 YNNKEL (reference sequence). The CDR3, as DNA: TGTGCCAGCAGCCAACTCTCTGGGGCTGCCCGTGAAGCTTTCTTT. Translating it yields CASSQLSGAAREAFF.

The chain recombines TRBV5-5 with TRBJ2-3; 11 bases are a match to TRBD1. J was trimmed by 6 bases and V by 6 bases; bases with no gene match: 9. The CDR3 runs to 15 residues. Germline V gene lookup returns CDR1 SGHKS and CDR2 YYEKEE (reference sequence). CDR3 protein: CASKVSGTGGDTQYF. The CDR3, as DNA: TGTGCCAGCAAGGTCTCCGGGACAGGGGGTGATACGCAGTATTTT.

This clone was recorded only once. This chain uses TRBV20-1 with TRBJ1-5; 7 bases are shared with TRBD1. CDR1 is DFQATT, CDR2 SNEGSKA, per germline (reference sequence). CDR3 size: 16 residues. The V and J ends lost 3 bases and 1 base, in that order; junction bases with no gene match: 9. CDR3 sequence reads: CSASLTGDGSNQPQHF. In nucleotides, the CDR3 is TGCAGTGCTAGTCTCACAGGGGACGGGAGCAATCAGCCCCAGCATTTT.

A single count supports this clone. The chain recombines TRBV7-6 with TRBJ1-1; TRBD1 aligns across 8 bases. This CDR3 contains 16 residues. Per germline, CDR1 SGHVS and CDR2 FNYEAQ. V shed 5 bases, J shed 0 bases, and the junction held 8 bases outside the gene matches. As DNA, the CDR3 is TGTGCCAGCAGCCTACCCCAGGGACAGGTGAACACTGAAGCTTTCTTT. This gives the protein CASSLPQGQVNTEAFF.

The V and J genes are TRBV3-1 (or the pseudogene TRBV3-2) and TRBJ2-2; TRBD1 matches at 8 bases. The CDR3 is 16 amino acids. CDR1 and CDR2 from the germline V gene are LGHDT and YNNKEL (reference sequence). With 4 bases clipped from V and 7 bases from J, the junction kept 11 bases outside the gene matches. The CDR3 DNA reads TGTGCCAGCAGCCTCCGAGGACAGGGCGGGAACGGGGAGCTGTTTTTT. Its protein product is CASSLRGQGGNGELFF.

V and J are TRBV5-1 and TRBJ2-5, with 10 bases fitting TRBD2. The germline V gene encodes CDR1 SGHRS and CDR2 YFSETQ. This CDR3 is 15 amino acids long. V lost 0 bases and J lost 3; bases outside the gene matches: 2. This chain's CDR3 is CASSLESGGEETQYF. The CDR3 DNA follows: TGCGCCAGCAGCTTGGAGAGCGGGGGGGAAGAGACCCAGTACTTC.